This T cell receptor beta chain was retrieved from a study of blood T cell repertoires in COVID-19. Profiled with immunoSEQ multiplex PCR; TCRdb holds only in-frame clones, not every one. The top ten clones hold roughly 2.5% of a sample with about 220,000 clones, roughly nine tenths of them seen once. The CDR3 contains 18 residues. V was clipped by 3 bases and J by 0 bases, with 16 bases between them. In germline, CDR1 is SGHRS, CDR2 YFSETQ. Symptom resolution, clearance, or two negative PCRs marked donors in Cohort 3 as recovered. This chain joins TRBV5-1 and TRBJ2-6; weak D call: TRBD1 (6 bases). This sequence originates from a woman in her twenties or thirties who had recovered from COVID-19. The sample was PBMCs or T cells enriched from blood (not recorded which). The CDR3 DNA sequence: TGCGCCAGCAGCTCGTTTAGACAGGCTAGCTCTGGGGCCAACGTCCTGACTTTC. Translated: CASSSFRQASSGANVLTF.